A selection of T cell receptor beta chains follows, all from one sample in a study of T cell responses to AZD1222 COVID-19 vaccine. Profiling relied on immunoSEQ multiplex PCR, and the TCRdb table lists in-frame clones only, not all of them. The sample lists about 120,000 clones, around 85% occurring once. The source was peripheral blood, collected on day 0 of AZD1222 vaccination. Source of these receptors: an adult in good health. Both conserved end residues are part of each CDR3. Fields, in order: CDR3 protein, CDR3 DNA, J gene, clone size, D gene, V gene. D genes are given only for firm matches. Expanded clones get a size class; other rows say once, few or many, or leave the size out.

CDR3aa: CASSLFIDLDTQYF
CDR3nt: TGTGCCAGCAGCTTATTCATTGATTTAGATACGCAGTATTTT
j_gene: TRBJ2-3
abundance: -
d_gene: -
v_gene: TRBV7-9

CDR3aa: CASSQEQGSQPQHF
CDR3nt: TGTGCCAGCAGCCAAGAACAGGGCAGTCAGCCCCAGCATTTT
j_gene: TRBJ1-5
abundance: -
d_gene: -
v_gene: TRBV3-1/TRBV3-2

CDR3aa: CASSFFGTGGPGTDTQYF
CDR3nt: TGTGCCAGCAGTTTTTTTGGGACGGGGGGGCCGGGCACAGATACGCAGTATTTT
j_gene: TRBJ2-3
abundance: -
d_gene: TRBD2
v_gene: TRBV27

CDR3aa: CASRWDRGPYEQYF
CDR3nt: TGTGCCAGCAGGTGGGACAGGGGGCCCTACGAGCAGTACTTC
j_gene: TRBJ2-7
abundance: -
d_gene: TRBD1
v_gene: TRBV28

CDR3aa: CASSLDIWGDFFDTEAFF
CDR3nt: TGTGCCAGCAGCTTAGATATTTGGGGAGATTTTTTCGACACTGAAGCTTTCTTT
j_gene: TRBJ1-1
abundance: -
d_gene: -
v_gene: TRBV11-3

CDR3aa: CASSPTAGENNEQFF
CDR3nt: TGTGCCAGCTCACCGACAGCGGGAGAGAACAATGAGCAGTTCTTC
j_gene: TRBJ2-1
abundance: -
d_gene: TRBD2
v_gene: TRBV18

CDR3aa: CASRTRLDNQPQHF
CDR3nt: TGTGCCAGTAGGACAAGGTTGGACAATCAGCCCCAGCATTTT
j_gene: TRBJ1-5
abundance: few
d_gene: -
v_gene: TRBV27

CDR3aa: CASSLKAADNYYGYTF
CDR3nt: TGTGCCAGCAGCTTGAAAGCCGCGGACAACTACTATGGCTACACCTTC
j_gene: TRBJ1-2
abundance: few
d_gene: -
v_gene: TRBV7-9

CDR3aa: CASSQDLGRQNIQYF
CDR3nt: TGTGCCAGCAGCCAAGATCTGGGCAGGCAAAACATTCAGTACTTC
j_gene: TRBJ2-4
abundance: -
d_gene: -
v_gene: TRBV14

CDR3aa: CASSTRGGNEKLFF
CDR3nt: TGTGCCAGCAGCACCAGGGGGGGAAATGAAAAACTGTTTTTT
j_gene: TRBJ1-4
abundance: once
d_gene: TRBD1
v_gene: TRBV7-8

CDR3aa: CASSQVTPHEQYF
CDR3nt: TGTGCCAGCAGCCAAGTAACCCCACACGAGCAGTACTTC
j_gene: TRBJ2-7
abundance: few
d_gene: -
v_gene: TRBV3-1/TRBV3-2

CDR3aa: CASSWPARPHEQYF
CDR3nt: TGTGCCAGCAGCTGGCCAGCCCGTCCGCACGAGCAGTACTTC
j_gene: TRBJ2-7
abundance: -
d_gene: -
v_gene: TRBV5-6

CDR3aa: CASSVVSGNTEAFF
CDR3nt: TGTGCCAGCAGCGTAGTTTCAGGGAACACTGAAGCTTTCTTT
j_gene: TRBJ1-1
abundance: few
d_gene: -
v_gene: TRBV9

CDR3aa: CASSYSGTGHGTEAFF
CDR3nt: TGTGCCAGCAGTTACTCCGGGACAGGGCACGGCACTGAAGCTTTCTTT
j_gene: TRBJ1-1
abundance: -
d_gene: TRBD1
v_gene: TRBV27

CDR3aa: CASSPRRVSTDTQYF
CDR3nt: TGTGCCAGCAGCCCCCGACGGGTTAGCACAGATACGCAGTATTTT
j_gene: TRBJ2-3
abundance: once
d_gene: -
v_gene: TRBV9

CDR3aa: CASSERKGEAFF
CDR3nt: TGTGCCAGCAGTGAACGGAAGGGTGAAGCTTTCTTT
j_gene: TRBJ1-1
abundance: -
d_gene: -
v_gene: TRBV2

CDR3aa: CASSVPGLAGEAYEQYF
CDR3nt: TGTGCCAGCAGCGTACCGGGACTAGCGGGAGAAGCCTACGAGCAGTACTTC
j_gene: TRBJ2-7
abundance: -
d_gene: TRBD2
v_gene: TRBV5-4

CDR3aa: CAGRGGETQYF
CDR3nt: TGTGCCGGCAGGGGAGGAGAGACCCAGTACTTC
j_gene: TRBJ2-5
abundance: -
d_gene: -
v_gene: TRBV2

CDR3aa: CASSDADGTGPEKLFF
CDR3nt: TGTGCCAGCAGTGACGCTGATGGGACAGGGCCGGAAAAACTGTTTTTT
j_gene: TRBJ1-4
abundance: few
d_gene: TRBD1
v_gene: TRBV6-1

CDR3aa: CASSYGTGMDEPQHF
CDR3nt: TGTGCCAGCAGTTATGGTACAGGGATGGACGAGCCCCAGCATTTT
j_gene: TRBJ1-5
abundance: -
d_gene: -
v_gene: TRBV2

CDR3aa: CSASRAYGSYEQYF
CDR3nt: TGCAGTGCTAGTCGGGCTTACGGGTCCTACGAGCAGTACTTC
j_gene: TRBJ2-7
abundance: -
d_gene: -
v_gene: TRBV20-1

CDR3aa: CASSFAGQDDYGYTF
CDR3nt: TGTGCCAGCAGCTTTGCCGGACAGGACGACTATGGCTACACCTTC
j_gene: TRBJ1-2
abundance: -
d_gene: TRBD1
v_gene: TRBV7-2

CDR3aa: CASSVGTGGPDTQYF
CDR3nt: TGTGCCAGCAGCGTCGGGACAGGGGGCCCAGATACGCAGTATTTT
j_gene: TRBJ2-3
abundance: -
d_gene: TRBD1
v_gene: TRBV9

CDR3aa: CASSFRGGANQPQHF
CDR3nt: TGTGCCAGCAGTTTTAGAGGGGGTGCTAATCAGCCCCAGCATTTT
j_gene: TRBJ1-5
abundance: -
d_gene: -
v_gene: TRBV28

CDR3aa: CASSISAVTDTQYF
CDR3nt: TGCGCCAGCAGCATCTCAGCCGTTACAGATACGCAGTATTTT
j_gene: TRBJ2-3
abundance: -
d_gene: -
v_gene: TRBV5-1

CDR3aa: CASRAAAGPINEQFF
CDR3nt: TGTGCCAGCAGGGCGGCGGCGGGGCCAATCAATGAGCAGTTCTTC
j_gene: TRBJ2-1
abundance: once
d_gene: -
v_gene: TRBV11-2

CDR3aa: CASTPRTESSYEQYF
CDR3nt: TGTGCCAGCACCCCCCGGACGGAGAGCTCCTACGAGCAGTACTTC
j_gene: TRBJ2-7
abundance: -
d_gene: -
v_gene: TRBV7-9

CDR3aa: CASSLSRDSRYSPLHF
CDR3nt: TGTGCCAGCAGTTTATCTAGGGACAGTCGGTATTCACCCCTCCACTTT
j_gene: TRBJ1-6
abundance: once
d_gene: TRBD1
v_gene: TRBV27

CDR3aa: CASSRQINTEAFF
CDR3nt: TGTGCCAGCAGTAGGCAGATAAACACTGAAGCTTTCTTT
j_gene: TRBJ1-1
abundance: -
d_gene: -
v_gene: TRBV6-5

CDR3aa: CASSYSTGNSPLHF
CDR3nt: TGTGCCAGCAGTTACTCGACGGGGAATTCACCCCTCCACTTT
j_gene: TRBJ1-6
abundance: -
d_gene: -
v_gene: TRBV6-5

CDR3aa: CAISGYTEAFF
CDR3nt: TGTGCCATCAGTGGATACACTGAAGCTTTCTTT
j_gene: TRBJ1-1
abundance: -
d_gene: -
v_gene: TRBV10-3

CDR3aa: CASSHRDRGLDTQYF
CDR3nt: TGTGCCAGCAGTCACCGGGACAGGGGTTTAGATACGCAGTATTTT
j_gene: TRBJ2-3
abundance: -
d_gene: TRBD1
v_gene: TRBV11-1

CDR3aa: CASSTVGNTIYF
CDR3nt: TGTGCCAGCAGCACCGTGGGAAACACCATATATTTT
j_gene: TRBJ1-3
abundance: once
d_gene: -
v_gene: TRBV21-1

CDR3aa: CASRSSAQETQYF
CDR3nt: TGTGCCAGCAGGTCTAGCGCTCAAGAGACCCAGTACTTC
j_gene: TRBJ2-5
abundance: -
d_gene: -
v_gene: TRBV6-5

CDR3aa: CASSYSYRTGYLGYTF
CDR3nt: TGTGCCAGCAGTTACTCGTATAGGACAGGGTATTTAGGCTACACCTTC
j_gene: TRBJ1-2
abundance: few
d_gene: TRBD1
v_gene: TRBV6-5

CDR3aa: CASSSRSENLNYGYTF
CDR3nt: TGTGCCAGCAGCTCTAGATCAGAAAATCTTAACTATGGCTACACCTTC
j_gene: TRBJ1-2
abundance: -
d_gene: -
v_gene: TRBV13

CDR3aa: CASSLGDFNYGYTF
CDR3nt: TGCGCCAGCAGCTTGGGGGACTTTAACTATGGCTACACCTTC
j_gene: TRBJ1-2
abundance: -
d_gene: -
v_gene: TRBV5-1

CDR3aa: CASSLVAGESYEQYF
CDR3nt: TGTGCCAGCAGCTTAGTGGCAGGGGAATCCTACGAGCAGTACTTC
j_gene: TRBJ2-7
abundance: once
d_gene: -
v_gene: TRBV7-9

CDR3aa: CASSYSTTGELFF
CDR3nt: TGTGCCAGCAGTTACTCGACCACCGGGGAGCTGTTTTTT
j_gene: TRBJ2-2
abundance: -
d_gene: -
v_gene: TRBV6-5

CDR3aa: CASSQTRTGRSDTQYF
CDR3nt: TGTGCCAGCAGTCAAACTCGGACCGGTCGTTCAGATACGCAGTATTTT
j_gene: TRBJ2-3
abundance: -
d_gene: -
v_gene: TRBV3-1/TRBV3-2

CDR3aa: CASNTTPNTEAFF
CDR3nt: TGTGCCAGTAATACTACCCCGAACACTGAAGCTTTCTTT
j_gene: TRBJ1-1
abundance: -
d_gene: -
v_gene: TRBV19

CDR3aa: CASSLSWTSGSHF
CDR3nt: TGTGCCAGCAGCTTAAGCTGGACTAGCGGGAGTCATTTT
j_gene: TRBJ2-3
abundance: -
d_gene: TRBD2
v_gene: TRBV7-9